A selection of T cell receptor beta chains follows, all from one sample in a study of CD8+ T cells in alopecia areata. Sequencing used immunoSEQ multiplex PCR; TCRdb keeps in-frame clones, though not all of them. Among 150,000 to 250,000 clones listed, about 62% were seen once. Source: CD4+ T cells sorted from blood, taken at week 24, from a patient treated with tofacitinib. Receptors originate from a human donor with alopecia areata. CDR3s include the opening cysteine and the closing phenylalanine or tryptophan. A D gene is named only where the DNA matches it firmly. Size tells how often a clone was seen (once, few, many) or the class of an expanded clone, and some rows leave it out.

cdr3_nt cdr3_aa clone_size d_call j_call v_call
TGCGCCAGCAGCCCCCTCTTTAGCGGGGGATCCTACGAGCAGTACTTC CASSPLFSGGSYEQYF NA TRBD2 TRBJ2-7 TRBV4-1
TGTGCCAGCAGTCCTGTGCTAGCGGGATGGGACGAGCAGTTCTTC CASSPVLAGWDEQFF NA TRBD2 TRBJ2-1 TRBV27
TGTGCCAGCAGCTCTGCTGTTAGCGGAACCCAGTACTTC CASSSAVSGTQYF NA NA TRBJ2-7 TRBV7-3
TGTGCCAGCAGCGGCTTCTACGAGCAGTACTTC CASSGFYEQYF NA NA TRBJ2-7 TRBV7-2
TGTGCCAGCTCACCTGTCCGGGACAGGGGCTACGAGCAGTACTTC CASSPVRDRGYEQYF few TRBD1 TRBJ2-7 TRBV18
TGTGCCAGTAGTATTTCGGGGACGTCGGCTTTCTTT CASSISGTSAFF NA NA TRBJ1-1 TRBV19
TGCAGCCTTCCGGCCGGGGCGGGGGGCACAGATACGCAGTATTTT CSLPAGAGGTDTQYF few TRBD2 TRBJ2-3 TRBV29-1
TGCGCCAGCAGCCAAGATCTTGGGCGGACTAGCGGGGCCAATGAGCAGTTCTTC CASSQDLGRTSGANEQFF NA TRBD2 TRBJ2-1 TRBV4-3
TGTGCCAGCAGCATGGGTTGGAGGGATGGAAACACCATATATTTT CASSMGWRDGNTIYF few NA TRBJ1-3 TRBV5-6
TGTGCCAGCAGGCGGGGGGAAGGGACCCAGTACTTC CASRRGEGTQYF once TRBD2 TRBJ2-5 TRBV2
TGCGCCAGCAGCCAAGAATCAGGGCACGGCTACACCTTC CASSQESGHGYTF NA NA TRBJ1-2 TRBV4-3
TGTGCCAGCAGTCAGCGGACAGGGCGAATGAGTTCACCCCTCCACTTT CASSQRTGRMSSPLHF NA TRBD1 TRBJ1-6 TRBV27
TGTGCCAGCAGTGGGGTACAGGGTGAGACCCAGTACTTC CASSGVQGETQYF NA NA TRBJ2-5 TRBV2
TGTGCCAGCAGATACAACTCGGGACAGGTCTACGAGCAGTACTTC CASRYNSGQVYEQYF few TRBD1 TRBJ2-7 TRBV6-6
TGCGCCAGCAGCTCACTAGATACGCAGTATTTT CASSSLDTQYF NA NA TRBJ2-3 TRBV5-1
TGCAGCGTTGGCGCGGGGCGTAATCAGCCCCAGCATTTT CSVGAGRNQPQHF NA NA TRBJ1-5 TRBV29-1
TGCGCCAGCAGATCGGGTCCGGGACGGTACACAGATACGCAGTATTTT CASRSGPGRYTDTQYF NA NA TRBJ2-3 TRBV5-1
TGTGCCACCAGCAGAGTGGGAGACAGGGATGACTATGGCTACACCTTC CATSRVGDRDDYGYTF NA TRBD1 TRBJ1-2 TRBV15
TGTGCCAGCAGCTTAGGCCGCCGTGGGACTAGCGACAATGAGCAGTTCTTC CASSLGRRGTSDNEQFF NA TRBD2 TRBJ2-1 TRBV7-9
TGCGCCAGCAGTTGGACTAGCGGCCTCACAGATACGCAGTATTTT CASSWTSGLTDTQYF NA TRBD2 TRBJ2-3 TRBV5-1
TGTGCCTGGGGGGGTACTGGGGCCAACGTCCTGACTTTC CAWGGTGANVLTF NA NA TRBJ2-6 TRBV30
TGTGCCAGCAGCCTGCGGGGGGCCAAAAACATTCAGTACTTC CASSLRGAKNIQYF once TRBD2 TRBJ2-4 TRBV5-4
TGTGCCAGCAGTTTAATCAGGGGGCTCGGCTACACCTTC CASSLIRGLGYTF many TRBD1 TRBJ1-2 TRBV28
TGTGCCTGGAGAACAGGGGCGAATAGCAATCAGCCCCAGCATTTT CAWRTGANSNQPQHF NA TRBD1 TRBJ1-5 TRBV30
TGTGCCAGCAGCCCAGGGGCACAGAGAGATACGCAGTATTTT CASSPGAQRDTQYF NA NA TRBJ2-3 TRBV7-2
TGCAGCGTTAAGGGACAGGGTGGCTACGAGCAGTACTTC CSVKGQGGYEQYF once TRBD1 TRBJ2-7 TRBV29-1
TGTGCCAGGACAGGGGAGGCCACAGATACGCAGTATTTT CARTGEATDTQYF NA TRBD1 TRBJ2-3 TRBV30
TGTGCCAGCAGCTTGGACAGGTCCTTGAACACTGAAGCTTTCTTT CASSLDRSLNTEAFF NA TRBD1 TRBJ1-1 TRBV7-8
TGCAGGCGGGGATCTGGCTATGGCTACACCTTC CRRGSGYGYTF few NA TRBJ1-2 TRBV20-1
TGTGCCAGCAGGGACGACAAACGGGGTCAGCCCCAGCATTTT CASRDDKRGQPQHF NA NA TRBJ1-5 TRBV2
TGTGCCAGCAGCCCCCGGGCTAGCGGGGGGACCACAGATACGCAGTATTTT CASSPRASGGTTDTQYF few TRBD2 TRBJ2-3 TRBV7-3
TGCAGTGCCAGGAGGGTAGAGACCCAGTACTTC CSARRVETQYF few NA TRBJ2-5 TRBV20-1
TGTGCCAGCAGAAGCAGGGAGGGGCCCACAGATACGCAGTATTTT CASRSREGPTDTQYF NA TRBD2 TRBJ2-3 TRBV6-5
TGTGCCAGCGGCAGTCCCCGATACGAGCAGTACTTC CASGSPRYEQYF NA NA TRBJ2-7 TRBV6-5
TGTGCCAGCAGTCCCCTGGGGGCAGGGGGCGGCTATGGCTACACCTTC CASSPLGAGGGYGYTF NA TRBD1 TRBJ1-2 TRBV27
TGTGCCAGTATTGGGAACTATGGCTACACCTTC CASIGNYGYTF NA NA TRBJ1-2 TRBV19
TGTGCCAGCAGTTTAGGGACCTCCTCCTACGAGCAGTACTTC CASSLGTSSYEQYF NA NA TRBJ2-7 TRBV28
TGTGCCAGCAGCTTAGAGCCGGCATCTAACTATGGCTACACCTTC CASSLEPASNYGYTF few NA TRBJ1-2 TRBV11-2
TGTGCCAGCAGCCCCAACAATGAAAAACTGTTTTTT CASSPNNEKLFF NA NA TRBJ1-4 TRBV5-4
TGTGCCAGCAGTGCAGGGCGGACGAACACTGAAGCTTTCTTT CASSAGRTNTEAFF once NA TRBJ1-1 TRBV28
TGCGCCAGCAGCACCGCTAGCGGTCAAGAGACCCAGTACTTC CASSTASGQETQYF NA TRBD2 TRBJ2-5 TRBV5-1
TGTGCCAGCAGCTCCGAGGTGCGGGGGGGCAGAAACATTCAGTACTTC CASSSEVRGGRNIQYF NA TRBD2 TRBJ2-4 TRBV7-2
TGTGCCAGCAGCCCGCGGACAGGAGGAATCTACGAGCAGTACTTC CASSPRTGGIYEQYF medium-sized TRBD1 TRBJ2-7 TRBV7-2
TGCGCCAGCAGACCACAGGACAGTAACACTGAAGCTTTCTTT CASRPQDSNTEAFF NA NA TRBJ1-1 TRBV5-1
TGTGCCTGGAGGCCAGGGCTTAGGTCACCCCTCCACTTT CAWRPGLRSPLHF NA NA TRBJ1-6 TRBV30
TGCGCCAGCAACCTTGAGGGTTTGAGAGAGACCCAGTACTTC CASNLEGLRETQYF NA NA TRBJ2-5 TRBV5-1
TGTGCCAGCAGCCACGAACCCGCGGCCCAGTACTTC CASSHEPAAQYF NA NA TRBJ2-5 TRBV7-9
TGTGCCAGCAGCTTGGATCAGGGGCCCTACGAGCAGTACTTC CASSLDQGPYEQYF NA NA TRBJ2-7 TRBV5-5
TGTGCCAGCAGCCCAACTAGCGCCACAGATACGCAGTATTTT CASSPTSATDTQYF few TRBD2 TRBJ2-3 TRBV7-9
TGTGCCAGCAGTGACACTAGCTCTGGAAACACCATATATTTT CASSDTSSGNTIYF once NA TRBJ1-3 TRBV6-5
TGTGCCTGGAGTATAAACAACATCGAAAAACTGTTTTTT CAWSINNIEKLFF NA NA TRBJ1-4 TRBV30
TGCGCCAGCAGCCAAGAAAAAGGTTCACCCCTCCACTTT CASSQEKGSPLHF NA NA TRBJ1-6 TRBV4-1